These 13 T cell receptor beta chains came from one sample sequenced in a study of regulatory T cells in long-lasting Graves disease. The time point was: persistent/refractory GD, antithyroid drugs over 5 years with positive TRAb. Construction of the TCR library relied on RNA isolated from PBMCs. Through Arm-PCR of CDR3 regions and iRepertoire HTBI primers, TCR beta libraries were built. MiXCR, run by TCRdb on the multiplex PCR reads, gives a single entry per CDR3 protein. The sample records more than 650,000 distinct CDR3 sequences, around 30% being singletons. The starting material was peripheral blood mononuclear cells (PBMCs), obtained when the disease was refractory, from a patient treated with antithyroid drugs. These receptors came from a female donor with Graves disease.

The rearrangement uses TRBV6-2 or TRBV6-3 and TRBJ2-7; the match to TRBD2 covers 14 bases. The ends lost 6 bases at V and 6 bases at J; junction bases unmatched: 13. The germline CDR1 and CDR2 sequences are MNHEY and SVGEGT. The CDR3 runs 17 residues. CDR3 DNA: TGTGCCAGCAGCTACGGACTAGCGGGAGGTACGTTGGCCGAGCAGTACTTC. This encodes CASSYGLAGGTLAEQYF.

In regard to this clonotype: A read error is possible here, since a much larger clone lies one base away. The chain combines TRBV28 with TRBJ1-5; D gene unclear. V shed 5 bases and J shed 0 bases, with 8 bases lying between them. CDR1 and CDR2 from the germline V gene are MDHEN and SYDVKM. The CDR3 contains 14 residues. CDR3 bases: TGTGCCAGCAGTCTCAGACATAGCAATCAGCCCCAGCATTTT. It codes for CASSLRHSNQPQHF.

This clonotype was counted many times. The chain links TRBV28 to TRBJ1-2; possibly TRBD1 for D (6 bases). CDR1 and CDR2 (germline): MDHEN, SYDVKM. This CDR3 is built from 12 residues. V was trimmed by 4 bases and J by 3 bases, leaving 6 bases between them. CDR3 DNA: TGTGCCAGCAGTTGGACAGACTATGGCTACACCTTC. Protein product: CASSWTDYGYTF.

This clonotype was recorded a few times. The rearrangement links TRBV6-5 to TRBJ2-1, with D hard to call. Trimming left V 2 bases short and J 7 bases short, with 9 bases between. Germline V gene lookup returns CDR1 MNHEY and CDR2 SVGAGI. The CDR3 runs 13 residues. The CDR3 DNA sequence: TGTGCCAGCAGTTACGGGGTAGGGAATGAGCAGTTCTTC. This translates into CASSYGVGNEQFF.

This clonotype was seen only a few times. The chain has TRBV7-9 and TRBJ1-2; 9 bases agree with TRBD1. The CDR3 is 14 residues long. In germline, CDR1 is SEHNR, CDR2 FQNEAQ (reference sequence). Unmatched junction bases numbered 8, after V lost 5 bases and J lost 7 bases. The CDR3 protein is CASSPQDRGSGYTF. The CDR3 DNA sequence: TGTGCCAGCAGCCCACAGGACAGGGGCTCTGGCTACACCTTC.

The chain uses TRBV6-1 and TRBJ1-2; D remains ambiguous. V dropped 11 bases and J dropped 4 bases, with 14 bases sitting between them. CDR3 size: 12 residues. From germline, CDR1 is MNHNS and CDR2 SASEGT. The CDR3 spells CASGFYSYGYTF. Written as DNA, the CDR3 is TGTGCCTCTGGTTTTTACAGCTATGGCTACACCTTC.

This sequence joins TRBV20-1 and TRBJ1-5; 11 positions match TRBD1. The V and J ends lost 5 bases and 0 bases, in that order; junction bases with no gene match: 6. CDR1 is DFQATT, CDR2 SNEGSKA, per germline (reference sequence). CDR3 length: 16 amino acids. CDR3 protein: CSALDRGPDSNQPQHF. CDR3 DNA sequence: TGCAGTGCTTTGGACAGGGGGCCGGATAGCAATCAGCCCCAGCATTTT.

CDR3 nucleotide sequence: TGTGCCAGCAGCACAGGGACAGCGAATGGCTACACCTTC. Residues: CASSTGTANGYTF. This sequence joins TRBV7-8 and TRBJ1-2; 7 bases agree with TRBD1. Unmatched junction bases numbered 6, after V lost 5 bases and J lost 6 bases. The V gene's germline CDR1 is SGHVS and CDR2 FQNEAQ. The CDR3 totals 13 residues.

V is TRBV19 and J is TRBJ2-7; 8 nucleotides line up with TRBD1. The V gene end was trimmed by 5 bases and the J gene end by 5 bases; junction bases not matched to a gene: 2. CDR1 and CDR2 from the germline V gene are LNHDA and SQIVND (reference sequence). The length of the CDR3 is 12 residues. The CDR3 coding sequence is TGTGCCAGTAGTTGGACAGGGAACGAGCAGTACTTC. The encoded protein is CASSWTGNEQYF.

This clonotype was seen a handful of times. V is TRBV18 and J is TRBJ1-1; no reliable D call. The CDR3 consists of 17 residues. CDR1 KGHSH and CDR2 LQKENI come from the germline V gene. Trimming cost V 0 bases and J 5 bases, with 19 bases left between them. The CDR3 DNA reads as TGTGCCAGCTCACCACCCCGGAGGCTGCGGGCGAGGACTGAAGCTTTCTTT. This codes for CASSPPRRLRARTEAFF.

This clonotype was picked up a small number of times. The chain combines TRBV2 with TRBJ2-3, with a tentative D call TRBD2 (6 bases). This CDR3 has 15 residues. Trimming left V 6 bases short and J 2 bases short, with 15 bases between. Germline-derived CDR1 and CDR2 are SNHLY and FYNNEI. CDR3 nucleotide sequence: TGTGCCAGCAGCCCGATGGCGGGAATCACAGATACGCAGTATTTT. It codes for CASSPMAGITDTQYF.

In its sample, this clonotype was seen many times. CDR3 loop: CASSDLDRGQMFEAFF. As DNA, the CDR3 is TGTGCCAGCAGTGACCTTGACAGGGGGCAAATGTTTGAAGCTTTCTTT. This chain connects TRBV6-1 to TRBJ1-1; 10 bases match TRBD1. The CDR3 length is 16 residues. The V and J ends lost 3 bases and 7 bases, in that order; junction bases with no gene match: 11. Germline V CDR1 and CDR2: MNHNS, SASEGT.

The genes are TRBV12-3 or TRBV12-4 and TRBJ1-5; D is unresolved. The CDR3 is 14 residues long. V lost 6 bases and J 4 bases, leaving 13 bases between the germline ends. The CDR3 region has the DNA TGTGCCAGCAGCCCCGTGGAAGGGAATCAGCCCCAGCATTTT. It is translated as CASSPVEGNQPQHF.